This TCR beta chain was obtained from a study of regulatory T cells in long-lasting Graves disease. Noted time point: newly diagnosed GD, antithyroid drugs for less than 3 months. The authors made the TCR library using RNA they extracted from PBMCs. Investigators prepared the TCR beta libraries by applying iRepertoire HTBI primers and Arm-PCR of CDR3 regions. TCRdb analysed the multiplex PCR reads with MiXCR anew, one entry per CDR3 protein. Of approximately 310,000 distinct CDR3 sequences in the sample, about 18% were seen once. This clonotype was seen ten or more times. Trimming took 5 bases from V and 5 from J, leaving 12 bases between them. The CDR3 consists of 14 residues. Germline V gives CDR1 KGHDR, CDR2 SFDVKD.

The chain links TRBV24-1 to TRBJ2-1; D is undetermined. The specimen was peripheral blood mononuclear cells (PBMCs), collected at new diagnosis, from a patient treated with antithyroid drugs. The TCR was taken from a female donor with Graves disease. CDR3: CATSGIGLNNEQFF. The CDR3 DNA is TGTGCCACCAGTGGTATCGGCCTGAACAATGAGCAGTTCTTC.